This T cell receptor (beta chain) was identified in a study of blood T cell repertoires in COVID-19. The V gene lost 4 bases and the J gene lost 4 bases, with 12 bases spanning the gap. The CDR3 is 13 residues long. Germline CDR1 is SQVTM and CDR2 is ANQGSEA. In the original workflow: Nucleated cell counts were estimated from reference gene primer amplification. The assay was immunoSEQ multiplex PCR, and TCRdb's table has in-frame clones only and misses some. V, J and clone size are those of that table, while D and trimming were read from the DNA. The table has 90,000 to 130,000 clones, approximately 82% seen once.

This clonotype was sampled from a woman of 80 years or more with acute or convalescent COVID-19. Input material: peripheral blood. The J gene is TRBJ2-3, the V gene TRBV29-1; the D gene is possibly TRBD1 (6 bases). CDR3 protein: CSVGRTGPDTQYF. CDR3 nucleotide sequence: TGCAGCGTTGGAAGAACAGGGCCAGATACGCAGTATTTT.